What follows describes a single T cell receptor beta chain. What antigen it recognizes has not been identified. Qualities for individual bases were not recorded, and no much larger clone is one base off. The data are from a study of long-term antiretroviral therapy in people with HIV (dated 2022 in TCRdb). About the full investigation: Collection of the earliest samples took place about a decade ahead of the 2015 WHO recommendation for immediate ART, at a time when ART was typically delayed until CD4 counts fell. About 40% of the 30 participants with HIV were female. No cross-contamination during QIAcube processing was seen in test extractions of a monoclonal T-cell line run alongside around 30 polyclonal samples. Whether ART initiation and durable HIV suppression were associated with changes in peripheral blood TRB repertoire composition and diversity was tested in a retrospective serial study. A total of around 190 cryopreserved PBMC samples came from approximately 30 adults with confirmed HIV infection and were collected serially over a mean of roughly six years (range 1-12). Overall results and qualifications from the work: ART initiation was associated with a significant increase in TRB diversity, but diversity stayed significantly below transplant donor controls even after long-term ART. Samples dated from 2004 to 2017, and the ART regimens used may be less effective than current ones. Owing to limited PBMC availability, only the TCR beta chain was sequenced, without alpha chain pairing. No data were available on ART adherence, viral resistance or therapy changes, limiting inferences about post-ART repertoire changes. Because pre-ART samples had limited cell numbers, profiling was done on unsorted PBMC rather than on sorted CD4+ and CD8+ T cells. Expanded TRB clones identified before ART initiation dominated the repertoire at all time points, although this dominance fluctuated and declined in many PLHIV after ART. Narrower CDR3 length ranges were observed in HIV repertoires than in controls, and an antigen-experienced repertoire with only a slight naive shift after ART was suggested by the network structure.

To be included, a participant needed at least one PBMC sample from before ART initiation plus at least two post-ART samples. All participants with HIV were treated in the United States of America. Before DNA extraction, cryopreserved samples containing about 1-11 million PBMC were thawed and washed. At the time of the earliest PBMC sample, participants with HIV were aged between roughly 20 and 60 years. PBMC samples from each participant spanned 1-4 timepoints before ART initiation and 2-8 timepoints after ART initiation, with a median of 7 samples. Serial HIV viral load, CD4+ T-cell count, ART history and demographic data were obtained for every participant. Using a Qiagen kit on a QIAcube, genomic DNA was extracted from unsorted PBMC, with samples processed in batches of 12. The CDR3 starts with the cysteine, ends with the phenylalanine, and has 13 residues. Only the CDR3 portion is preserved as DNA: 39 bases, with reading frame beginning at the first base. V loses 5 bases, J loses 10 bases, and the germline ends lie 14 bases apart. The germline V gene (reference sequence) specifies MNHNY as CDR1 and SVGAGI as CDR2.

The immunoSEQ hsTCRB v3.0 assay was used at survey level resolution to sequence the TRB variable region. A depth of about 40,000-55,000 T-cell genomes per sample was targeted for TRB sequencing. An Illumina MiSeq with a v3 150-cycle kit was used to sequence the pooled TRB libraries. As for the authors' bioinformatics: Repertoire analysis ran in R within a reproducible Nextflow workflow covering QC, data transformation and analysis. Custom analyses were implemented in LymphoSeq2, an R package for AIRR-Seq data exploration. Four samples that yielded fewer than 5000 total TRB sequences were excluded, so that fewer than 200 HIV repertoires were analyzed. Of the approximately 190 retained HIV repertoires, about 61 were collected before and more than 120 after ART initiation. Each repertoire was downsampled to 5000 TRB nucleotide sequences, and summary statistics were averaged across 100 downsampling iterations. Only TRB sequences with CDR3 regions of at least seven amino acids were retained for analysis. Diversity was measured with a Shannon entropy-derived clonality score and the Gini coefficient. In the repertoire networks, any two of the top 5000 CDR3 amino acid sequences were linked whenever the two sequences differed by an edit distance of one. For TRB CDR3 amino acid sequences, GLIPH2 was used to predict antigen specificity groups and MHC restriction. To flag known CMV, EBV, HIV or tissue antigen associations, CDR3 amino acid sequences were matched against VDJdb and McPAS-TCR. Pre-ART, post-ART and control groups were compared with Wilcoxon signed-rank tests and Holm-Bonferroni correction. Here the immuneACCESS table is served through TCRdb, limited to in-frame sequences with V and J called. Missing clones are a known gap in these copies; in checked studies unresolved V genes cover under half, and the rest lacks a known reason. V and J calls plus clone size are reproduced from that table; the DNA served to infer D and trimming. This sample comprises around 9,500 clones, roughly 80% of them detected only once. Approximately 14% of the sample rests with the top ten.

The sequence joins TRBV6-6 to TRBJ2-2, with TRBD2 tentatively as D gene (5 bases match). The sequenced sample was unsorted PBMCs, obtained 0.4 years before starting antiretroviral therapy. The TCR comes from a man younger than 45 with HIV. The CDR3 has the sequence CASSRGLREELFF. The DNA is TGTGCCAGCAGTAGAGGGCTGAGGGAGGAGCTGTTTTTT.